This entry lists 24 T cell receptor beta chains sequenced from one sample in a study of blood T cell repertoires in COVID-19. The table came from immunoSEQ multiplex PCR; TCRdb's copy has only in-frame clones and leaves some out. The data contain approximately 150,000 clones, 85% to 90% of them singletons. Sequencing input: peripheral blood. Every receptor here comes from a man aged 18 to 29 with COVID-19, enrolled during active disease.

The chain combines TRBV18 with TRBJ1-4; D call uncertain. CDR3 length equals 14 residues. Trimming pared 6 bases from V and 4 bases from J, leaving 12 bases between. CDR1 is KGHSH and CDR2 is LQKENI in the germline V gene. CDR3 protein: CASSLSGRNEKLFF. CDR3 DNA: TGTGCCAGCTCCCTTAGCGGCCGTAATGAAAAACTGTTTTTT.

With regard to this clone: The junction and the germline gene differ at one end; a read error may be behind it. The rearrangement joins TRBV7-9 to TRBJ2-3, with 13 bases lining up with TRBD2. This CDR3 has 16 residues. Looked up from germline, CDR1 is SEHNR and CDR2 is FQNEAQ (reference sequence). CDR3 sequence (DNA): TGTGCCAGCAGCCTAGCGGGACTAGCGGGAATAGATACGCAGTATTTT. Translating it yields CASSLAGLAGIDTQYF.

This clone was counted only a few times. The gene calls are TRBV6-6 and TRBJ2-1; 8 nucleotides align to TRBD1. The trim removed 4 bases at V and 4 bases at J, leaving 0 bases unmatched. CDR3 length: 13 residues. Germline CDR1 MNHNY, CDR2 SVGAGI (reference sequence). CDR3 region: CASSWTGYNEQFF. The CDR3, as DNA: TGTGCCAGCAGTTGGACAGGGTACAATGAGCAGTTCTTC.

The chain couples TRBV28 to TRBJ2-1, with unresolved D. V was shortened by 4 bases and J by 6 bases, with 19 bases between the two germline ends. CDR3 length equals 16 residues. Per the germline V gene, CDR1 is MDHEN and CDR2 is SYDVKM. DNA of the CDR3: TGTGCCAGCAGTTCTCTCCGAGGCGGCCCCGCCAATGAGCAGTTCTTC. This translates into CASSSLRGGPANEQFF.

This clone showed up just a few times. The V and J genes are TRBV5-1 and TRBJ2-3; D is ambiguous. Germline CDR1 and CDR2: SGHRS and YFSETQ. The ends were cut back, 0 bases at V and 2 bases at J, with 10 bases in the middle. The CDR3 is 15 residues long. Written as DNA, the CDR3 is TGCGCCAGCAGCTTGGAGAGAAGAGACACAGATACGCAGTATTTT. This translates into CASSLERRDTDTQYF.

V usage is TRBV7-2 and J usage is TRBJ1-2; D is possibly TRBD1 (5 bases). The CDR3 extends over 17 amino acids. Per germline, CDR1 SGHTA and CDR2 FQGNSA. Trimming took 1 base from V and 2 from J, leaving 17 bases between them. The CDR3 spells CASSLVRRGRENYGYTF. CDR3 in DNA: TGTGCCAGCAGCTTAGTTCGGAGGGGTAGAGAAAACTATGGCTACACCTTC.

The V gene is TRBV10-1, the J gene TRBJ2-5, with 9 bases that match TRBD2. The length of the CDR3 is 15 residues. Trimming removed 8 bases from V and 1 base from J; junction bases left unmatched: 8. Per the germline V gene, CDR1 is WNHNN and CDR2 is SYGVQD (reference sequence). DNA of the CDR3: TGCGCCAGCCGAATAGCGGGAGCCCCCCAAGAGACCCAGTACTTC. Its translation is CASRIAGAPQETQYF.

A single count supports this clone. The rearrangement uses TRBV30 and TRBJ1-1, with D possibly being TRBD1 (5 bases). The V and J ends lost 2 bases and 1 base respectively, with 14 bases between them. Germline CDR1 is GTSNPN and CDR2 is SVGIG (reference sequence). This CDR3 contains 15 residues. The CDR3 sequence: CAWSRGRVANTEAFF. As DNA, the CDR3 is TGTGCCTGGAGTAGGGGCAGGGTAGCGAACACTGAAGCTTTCTTT.

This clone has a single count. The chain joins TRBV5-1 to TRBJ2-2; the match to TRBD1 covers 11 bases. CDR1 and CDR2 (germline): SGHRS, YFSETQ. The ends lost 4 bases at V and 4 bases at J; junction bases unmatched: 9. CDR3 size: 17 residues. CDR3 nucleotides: TGCGCCAGCAGCACAGGACAGGGGGCTCTCGGCACCGGGGAGCTGTTTTTT. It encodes CASSTGQGALGTGELFF. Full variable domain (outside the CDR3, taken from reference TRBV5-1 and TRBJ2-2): KAGVTQTPRYLIKTRGQQVTLSCSPISGHRSVSWYQQTPGQGLQFLFEYFSETQRNKGNFPGRFSGRQFSNSRSEMNVSTLELGDSALYLCASSTGQGALGTGELFFGEGSRLTVL.

This CDR3 reads CSVVFSGTSAYEQYF. The CDR3 DNA is TGCAGCGTTGTATTTTCCGGGACTAGCGCCTACGAGCAGTACTTC. The rearrangement joins TRBV29-1 to TRBJ2-7; 10 nucleotides line up with TRBD2. The V segment lost 4 bases and the J segment 2 bases; nucleotides outside the gene matches: 8. This CDR3 contains 15 residues. Germline loops: CDR1 SQVTM, CDR2 ANQGSEA.

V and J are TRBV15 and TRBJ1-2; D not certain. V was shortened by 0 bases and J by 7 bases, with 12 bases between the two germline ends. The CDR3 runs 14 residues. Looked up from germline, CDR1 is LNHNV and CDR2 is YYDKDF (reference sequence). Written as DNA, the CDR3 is TGTGCCACCAGCAGAGATATGAACAGCCCTGGCTACACCTTC. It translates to CATSRDMNSPGYTF.

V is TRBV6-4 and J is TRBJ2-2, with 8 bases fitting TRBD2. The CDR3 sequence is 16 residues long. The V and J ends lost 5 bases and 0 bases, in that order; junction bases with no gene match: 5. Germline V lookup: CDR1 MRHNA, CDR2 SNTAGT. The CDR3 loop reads CASSRASGSNTGELFF. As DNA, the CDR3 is TGTGCCAGCAGTCGGGCTAGCGGGTCGAACACCGGGGAGCTGTTTTTT.

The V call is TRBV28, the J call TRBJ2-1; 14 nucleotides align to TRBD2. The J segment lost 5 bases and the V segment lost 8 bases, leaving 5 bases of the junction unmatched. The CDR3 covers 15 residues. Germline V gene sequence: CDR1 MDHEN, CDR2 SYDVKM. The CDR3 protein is CASGTSGSLDNEQFF. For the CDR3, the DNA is TGTGCCAGCGGGACTAGCGGGAGCCTCGACAATGAGCAGTTCTTC. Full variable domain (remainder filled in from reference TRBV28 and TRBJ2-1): DVKVTQSSRYLVKRTGEKVFLECVQDMDHENMFWYRQDPGLGLRLIYFSYDVKMKEKGDIPEGYSVSREKKERFSLILESASTNQTSMYLCASGTSGSLDNEQFFGPGTRLTVL.

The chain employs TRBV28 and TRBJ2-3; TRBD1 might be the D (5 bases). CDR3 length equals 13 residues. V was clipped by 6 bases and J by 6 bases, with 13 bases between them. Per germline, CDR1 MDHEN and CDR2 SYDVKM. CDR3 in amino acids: CASRTQVWDTQYF. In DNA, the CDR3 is TGTGCCAGCAGGACACAGGTTTGGGATACGCAGTATTTT. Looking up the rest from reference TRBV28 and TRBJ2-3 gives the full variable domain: DVKVTQSSRYLVKRTGEKVFLECVQDMDHENMFWYRQDPGLGLRLIYFSYDVKMKEKGDIPEGYSVSREKKERFSLILESASTNQTSMYLCASRTQVWDTQYFGPGTRLTVL.

CDR3 loop: CASRQGDGYTF. The CDR3 DNA reads TGTGCCAGCAGGCAGGGGGATGGCTACACCTTC. V usage is TRBV27 and J usage is TRBJ1-2, with 7 bases identical to TRBD1. The CDR3 covers 11 residues. Germline V gives CDR1 MNHEY, CDR2 SMNVEV (reference sequence). V lost 6 bases and J lost 6; bases outside the gene matches: 1.

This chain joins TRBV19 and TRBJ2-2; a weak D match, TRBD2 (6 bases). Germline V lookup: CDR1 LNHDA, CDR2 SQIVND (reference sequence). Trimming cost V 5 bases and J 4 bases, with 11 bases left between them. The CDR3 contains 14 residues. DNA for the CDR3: TGTGCCAGTAGTTCGGGACTCCTCACCGGGGAGCTGTTTTTT. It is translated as CASSSGLLTGELFF.

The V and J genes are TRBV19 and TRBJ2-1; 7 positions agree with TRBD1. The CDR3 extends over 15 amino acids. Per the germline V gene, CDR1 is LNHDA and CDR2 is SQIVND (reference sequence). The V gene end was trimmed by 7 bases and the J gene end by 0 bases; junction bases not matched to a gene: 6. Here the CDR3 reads CASILTGSSYNEQFF. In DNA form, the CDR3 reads TGTGCCAGTATCCTGACAGGGAGCTCCTACAATGAGCAGTTCTTC.

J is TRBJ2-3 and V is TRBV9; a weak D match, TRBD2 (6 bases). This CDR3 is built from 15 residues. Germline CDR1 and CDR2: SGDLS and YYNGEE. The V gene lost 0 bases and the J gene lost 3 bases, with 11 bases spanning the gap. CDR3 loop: CASSVAGVGTDTQYF. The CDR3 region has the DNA TGTGCCAGCAGCGTAGCGGGAGTTGGAACAGATACGCAGTATTTT. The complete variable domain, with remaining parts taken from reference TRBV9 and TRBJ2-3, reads DSGVTQTPKHLITATGQRVTLRCSPRSGDLSVYWYQQSLDQGLQFLIQYYNGEERAKGNILERFSAQQFPDLHSELNLSSLELGDSALYFCASSVAGVGTDTQYFGPGTRLTVL.

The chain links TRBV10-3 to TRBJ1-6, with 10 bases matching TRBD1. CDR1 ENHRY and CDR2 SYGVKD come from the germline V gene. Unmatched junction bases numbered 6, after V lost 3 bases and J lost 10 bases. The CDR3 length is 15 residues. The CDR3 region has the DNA TGTGCCATCAGTGAAGTTCGGGACAGGGGATCACCCCTCCACTTT. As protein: CAISEVRDRGSPLHF.

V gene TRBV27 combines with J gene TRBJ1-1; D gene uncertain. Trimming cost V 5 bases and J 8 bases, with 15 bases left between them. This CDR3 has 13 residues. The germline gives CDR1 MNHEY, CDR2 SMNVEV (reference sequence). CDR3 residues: CASSRGGVGEAFF. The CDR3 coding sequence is TGTGCCAGCAGTCGGGGAGGAGTTGGGGAAGCTTTCTTT.

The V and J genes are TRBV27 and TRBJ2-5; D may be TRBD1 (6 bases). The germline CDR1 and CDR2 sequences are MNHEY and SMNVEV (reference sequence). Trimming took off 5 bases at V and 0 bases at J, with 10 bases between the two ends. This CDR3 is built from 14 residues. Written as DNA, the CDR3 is TGTGCCAGCAGTCTACAGGGTTACCAAGAGACCCAGTACTTC. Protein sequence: CASSLQGYQETQYF.

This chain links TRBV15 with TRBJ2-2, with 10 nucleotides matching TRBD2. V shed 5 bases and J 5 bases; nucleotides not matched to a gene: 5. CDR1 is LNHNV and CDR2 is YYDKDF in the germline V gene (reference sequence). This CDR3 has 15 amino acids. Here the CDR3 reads CATSVVTSGTGELFF. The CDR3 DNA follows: TGTGCCACCAGCGTGGTGACTAGCGGGACCGGGGAGCTGTTTTTT.

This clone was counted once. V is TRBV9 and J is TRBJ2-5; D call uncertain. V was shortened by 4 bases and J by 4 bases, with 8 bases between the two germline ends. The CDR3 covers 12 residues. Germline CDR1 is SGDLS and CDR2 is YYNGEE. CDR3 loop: CASSQTGETQYF. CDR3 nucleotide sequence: TGTGCCAGCAGCCAGACTGGAGAGACCCAGTACTTC.

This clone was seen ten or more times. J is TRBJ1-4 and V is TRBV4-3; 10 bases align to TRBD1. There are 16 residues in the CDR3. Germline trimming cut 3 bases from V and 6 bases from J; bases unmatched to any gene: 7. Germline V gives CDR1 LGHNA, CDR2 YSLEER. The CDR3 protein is CASSQNTGTGDEKLFF. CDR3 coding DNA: TGCGCCAGCAGCCAGAACACCGGGACAGGGGATGAAAAACTGTTTTTT.